The sequence of this T cell receptor beta chain was determined in a study of CD8 T cells in ankylosing spondylitis. Findings of the study overall: Within ankylosing spondylitis blood, a TCR beta motif made up of roughly eight highly homologous variants appeared to be characteristic.

This clonotype was counted ten times or more. The antigen remains undetermined. One entry per CDR3 protein results from TCRdb running MiXCR on the 5' RACE reads. The sample shows 450,000 to 550,000 distinct CDR3 sequences, roughly 5.2% of them seen only once. Germline V gene sequence: CDR1 SGDLS, CDR2 YYNGEE. V dropped 0 bases and J dropped 9 bases, with 10 bases sitting between them. CDR3 length: 13 residues. This receptor was taken from a male donor with ankylosing spondylitis. Sequenced input: blood, either unsorted or a sorted T cell fraction (not recorded which). This chain joins TRBV9 and TRBJ2-4; no clear D gene. The CDR3, as DNA: TGTGCCAGCAGCGTAGTTTCGGGCGGCATTCAGTACTTC. Encoded protein: CASSVVSGGIQYF.